The 18 T cell receptor beta chains in this list originate from one sample, sequenced in a study of T cell clonotyping in hematopoietic cell transplantation. Method: immunoSEQ multiplex PCR; TCRdb's copy keeps in-frame clones and lacks some. The sample includes 9,500 to 14,000 clones, roughly 90% of them seen just once. Documented time point: recipient sample about 28 days before transplant, after cytoreduction. The sequencing here drew on peripheral blood mononuclear cells, taken before stem cell transplant. These receptors were obtained from a woman between 40 and 50 years old with acute myeloid leukemia. Some clones in this sample may be carry-over from other donors' samples.

This chain connects TRBV27 to TRBJ1-4, with D uncertain. The ends were cut back, 6 bases at V and 4 bases at J, with 9 bases in the middle. Germline V lookup: CDR1 MNHEY, CDR2 SMNVEV (reference sequence). The CDR3 sequence is 13 residues long. CDR3: CASSQQNNEKLFF. The CDR3 DNA reads as TGTGCCAGCAGCCAACAGAATAATGAAAAACTGTTTTTT. The complete variable domain, with remaining parts taken from reference TRBV27 and TRBJ1-4, reads EAQVTQNPRYLITVTGKKLTVTCSQNMNHEYMSWYRQDPGLGLRQIYYSMNVEVTDKGDVPEGYKVSRKEKRNFPLILESPSPNQTSLYFCASSQQNNEKLFFGSGTQLSVL.

The gene calls are TRBV7-2 and TRBJ2-7; 10 bases map to TRBD1. This CDR3 contains 16 residues. From germline, CDR1 is SGHTA and CDR2 FQGNSA. J lost 4 bases, V lost 0 bases, and 6 bases had no gene match. Here the CDR3 reads CASSLASDRGRYEQYF. CDR3 coding DNA: TGTGCCAGCAGCTTAGCGTCCGACAGGGGGCGTTACGAGCAGTACTTC.

The V gene is TRBV7-3, the J gene TRBJ2-1; 10 bases align to TRBD1. The CDR3 runs to 16 residues. J was trimmed by 2 bases and V by 2 bases; bases with no gene match: 3. Per the germline V gene, CDR1 is SGHTA and CDR2 is FQGTGA. This chain's CDR3 is CASSLEGTGAYNEQFF. The CDR3 nucleotides are TGTGCCAGCAGCTTAGAGGGGACAGGGGCCTACAATGAGCAGTTCTTC.

The chain employs TRBV5-1 and TRBJ1-1; TRBD1 agrees at 7 bases. Germline V CDR1 and CDR2: SGHRS, YFSETQ. The CDR3 is 15 amino acids. With V trimmed by 0 bases and J by 4 bases, 6 bases remained unmatched. The CDR3 spells CASSLATGAATEAFF. CDR3 nucleotide sequence: TGCGCCAGCAGCTTGGCCACAGGGGCGGCCACTGAAGCTTTCTTT.

The chain recombines TRBV10-1 with TRBJ2-2; no definite D call. CDR3 size: 13 residues. Germline CDR1 reads WNHNN; CDR2 reads SYGVQD (reference sequence). V lost 3 bases, J lost 1 base, and 3 bases lay in between. CDR3 sequence reads: CASSDRNTGELFF. CDR3 coding DNA: TGCGCCAGCAGTGACAGGAACACCGGGGAGCTGTTTTTT.

In its sample, this clone was seen a few times. V usage is TRBV29-1 and J usage is TRBJ2-5; maybe TRBD1 (6 bases). V lost 7 bases and J lost 2, with 14 bases in between. There are 13 residues in the CDR3. Germline V gene data show CDR1 as SQVTM and CDR2 as ANQGSEA. The CDR3 DNA reads as TGCAGCGCTGTTCCAGGGGATCAAGAGACCCAGTACTTC. Translation: CSAVPGDQETQYF.

This clone was detected once. The genes are TRBV7-9 and TRBJ2-3; 9 nucleotides align to TRBD2. With 4 bases clipped from V and 1 base from J, the junction kept 6 bases outside the gene matches. The CDR3 totals 16 residues. Per the germline V gene, CDR1 is SEHNR and CDR2 is FQNEAQ (reference sequence). Here the CDR3 DNA reads TGTGCCAGCAGCTCTTTAGCGGGAGTTGGCACAGATACGCAGTATTTT. Amino acid sequence: CASSSLAGVGTDTQYF.

The V gene is TRBV2, the J gene TRBJ1-1; no firm D call. Trimming took 7 bases from V and 1 from J, leaving 10 bases between them. This CDR3 spans 13 amino acids. Germline assignment: CDR1 SNHLY and CDR2 FYNNEI. CDR3 DNA: TGTGCCAGCAAGGGTCAGTGGAACACTGAAGCTTTCTTT. Its protein is CASKGQWNTEAFF.

CDR3 coding DNA: TGCGCCAGCAGCTTGCCCTCCCCCGGGGAGCTGTTTTTT. Protein: CASSLPSPGELFF. The chain carries TRBV5-1 and TRBJ2-2; the D is unclear. The CDR3 loop spans 13 amino acids. Between the trimmed V and J ends, which lost 1 base and 6 bases, there was a span of 7 bases. CDR1 is SGHRS, CDR2 YFSETQ, per germline.

The chain has TRBV2 and TRBJ2-2; no definite D call. Trimming cost V 4 bases and J 2 bases, with 2 bases left between them. This CDR3 comprises 12 residues. CDR1 and CDR2 (germline): SNHLY, FYNNEI. In DNA, the CDR3 is TGTGCCAGCAGTGGAAACACCGGGGAGCTGTTTTTT. It translates to CASSGNTGELFF. Based on the CDR3 plus reference TRBV2 and TRBJ2-2, the full variable domain is EPEVTQTPSHQVTQMGQEVILRCVPISNHLYFYWYRQILGQKVEFLVSFYNNEISEKSEIFDDQFSVERPDGSNFTLKIRSTKLEDSAMYFCASSGNTGELFFGEGSRLTVL.

V gene TRBV7-2 combines with J gene TRBJ1-2, with D hard to call. Germline V gene sequence: CDR1 SGHTA, CDR2 FQGNSA. The CDR3 spans 15 residues. The V and J ends lost 2 bases and 1 base respectively, with 11 bases between them. This chain's CDR3 is CASSLSPESNYGYTF. CDR3 DNA sequence: TGTGCCAGCAGCTTATCTCCAGAGAGTAACTATGGCTACACCTTC. Complete variable domain (other parts from reference TRBV7-2 and TRBJ1-2): GAGVSQSPSNKVTEKGKDVELRCDPISGHTALYWYRQSLGQGLEFLIYFQGNSAPDKSGLPSDRFSAERTGGSVSTLTIQRTQQEDSAVYLCASSLSPESNYGYTFGSGTRLTVV.

V and J are TRBV4-2 and TRBJ2-1; D might be TRBD1 or TRBD2, each matching 5 bases. CDR1 is LGHNA, CDR2 YNFKEQ, per germline. There are 17 residues in the CDR3. Trimming took 0 bases from V and 2 from J, leaving 14 bases between them. The CDR3 loop is CASSQDGTRATYNEQFF. The CDR3 coding sequence is TGTGCCAGCAGCCAAGATGGGACCAGGGCTACCTACAATGAGCAGTTCTTC.

The CDR3 DNA is TGTGCCTGGAGTAAACGGACAGGGGGGCGGACTGAAGCTTTCTTT. Amino acid sequence: CAWSKRTGGRTEAFF. The chain recombines TRBV30 with TRBJ1-1; TRBD1 matches 10 bases. The CDR3 runs 15 residues. The germline gives CDR1 GTSNPN, CDR2 SVGIG (reference sequence). The V gene end was trimmed by 2 bases and the J gene end by 5 bases; junction bases not matched to a gene: 8.

V usage is TRBV27 and J usage is TRBJ2-1; 7 positions match TRBD2. This CDR3 contains 15 residues. J lost 9 bases, V lost 3 bases, and 11 bases had no gene match. Germline V lookup: CDR1 MNHEY, CDR2 SMNVEV (reference sequence). The CDR3 reads CASSFVGRARSEQFF. In DNA form, the CDR3 reads TGTGCCAGCAGTTTTGTGGGGAGGGCCAGAAGTGAGCAGTTCTTC.

The gene calls are TRBV5-1 and TRBJ2-2, with 7 bases that match TRBD2. Per germline, CDR1 SGHRS and CDR2 YFSETQ. V shed 0 bases, J shed 4 bases, and the junction held 3 bases outside the gene matches. The CDR3 consists of 15 residues. The CDR3 DNA follows: TGCGCCAGCAGCTTGGACGGGAGGCTCACCGGGGAGCTGTTTTTT. Translating it yields CASSLDGRLTGELFF.

DNA of the CDR3: TGCGCCAGCAGCCGAAGGACTAGCGGGTGGGGAGGGTCCTACGAGCAGTACTTC. Translation: CASSRRTSGWGGSYEQYF. The chain uses TRBV10-2 and TRBJ2-7; 11 bases fit TRBD2. This CDR3 contains 18 residues. The germline gives CDR1 WSHSY, CDR2 SAAADI. J lost 1 base, V lost 6 bases, and 14 bases had no gene match.

The chain joins TRBV30 to TRBJ2-5, with D uncertain. CDR1 GTSNPN and CDR2 SVGIG come from the germline V gene (reference sequence). Trimming removed 3 bases from V and 5 bases from J, with 7 bases in between. The CDR3 extends over 11 amino acids. The CDR3 spells CAWRASETQYF. The CDR3 region has the DNA TGTGCCTGGAGGGCCTCGGAGACCCAGTACTTC.

The CDR3 sequence is CSAAHSGTGAEAFF. The DNA for the CDR3 is TGCAGCGCCGCCCATTCAGGGACAGGAGCTGAAGCTTTCTTT. The chain recombines TRBV29-1 with TRBJ1-1, with 8 bases that match TRBD1. The CDR3 contains 14 residues. Germline assignment: CDR1 SQVTM and CDR2 ANQGSEA. V trimming: 7 bases; J trimming: 6 bases; junction bases outside the gene matches: 13.